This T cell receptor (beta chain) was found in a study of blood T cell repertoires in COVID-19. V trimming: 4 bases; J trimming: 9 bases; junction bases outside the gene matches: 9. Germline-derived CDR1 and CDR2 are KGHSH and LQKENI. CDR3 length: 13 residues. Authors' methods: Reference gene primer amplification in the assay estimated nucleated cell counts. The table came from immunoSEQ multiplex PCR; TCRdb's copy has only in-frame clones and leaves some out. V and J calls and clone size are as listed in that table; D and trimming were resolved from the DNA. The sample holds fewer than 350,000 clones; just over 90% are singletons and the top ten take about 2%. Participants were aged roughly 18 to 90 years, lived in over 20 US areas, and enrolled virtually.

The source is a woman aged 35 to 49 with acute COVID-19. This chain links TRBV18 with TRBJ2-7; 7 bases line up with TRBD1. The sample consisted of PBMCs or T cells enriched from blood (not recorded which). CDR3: CASSQDRSTMQYF. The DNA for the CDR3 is TGTGCCAGCTCACAGGACAGGTCTACTATGCAGTACTTC. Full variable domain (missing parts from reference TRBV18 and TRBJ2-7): NAGVMQNPRHLVRRRGQEARLRCSPMKGHSHVYWYRQLPEEGLKFMVYLQKENIIDESGMPKERFSAEFPKEGPSILRIQQVVRGDSAAYFCASSQDRSTMQYFGPGTRLTVT.